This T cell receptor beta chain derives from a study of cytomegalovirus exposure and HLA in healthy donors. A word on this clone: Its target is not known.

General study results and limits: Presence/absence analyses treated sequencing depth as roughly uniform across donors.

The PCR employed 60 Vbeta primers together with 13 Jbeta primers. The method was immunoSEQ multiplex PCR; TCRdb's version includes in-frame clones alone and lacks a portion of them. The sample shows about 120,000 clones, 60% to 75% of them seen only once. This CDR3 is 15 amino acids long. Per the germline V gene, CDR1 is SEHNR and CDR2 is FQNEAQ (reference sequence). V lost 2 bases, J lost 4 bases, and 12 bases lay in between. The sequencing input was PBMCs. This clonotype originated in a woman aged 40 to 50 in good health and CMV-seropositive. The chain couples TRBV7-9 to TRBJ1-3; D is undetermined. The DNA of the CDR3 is TGTGCCAGCAGCTTACCCGGGGTCGGGGGAAACACCATATATTTT. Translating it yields CASSLPGVGGNTIYF.